What follows are 9 T cell receptor beta chains derived from one specimen sequenced in a study of CD8 T cells in Susac syndrome (dated by TCRdb to the late 2010s). Preparation of the library involved the immunoSEQ multiplex PCR assay. RNA was extracted using the RNeasy kit, and about 0.45 to 1 ug of the RNA was reverse transcribed with random hexamers. The public reads were reprocessed in TCRdb via fastp at Q25 and MiXCR, keeping in-frame beta chains. Identical CDR3 proteins give one entry, which carries the most common genes and DNA. The sample table shows approximately 100,000 distinct CDR3 sequences, and about nine tenths are seen once. Together, the top ten hold 0.12% of the sample. The sample taken for sequencing was CD8+ T cells from PBMCs. These receptors were obtained from a human donor in good health.

This clonotype has a single count. The chain links TRBV9 to TRBJ1-1, with D perhaps TRBD1 (5 bases). V was trimmed by 1 base and J by 1 base, leaving 8 bases between them. The germline V gene has CDR1 SGDLS and CDR2 YYNGEE. The CDR3 has 14 amino acids. CDR3 DNA sequence: TGTGCCAGCAGCGTATCTGGGGGGAACACTGAAGCTTTCTTT. Protein: CASSVSGGNTEAFF.

This clonotype was picked up one time. The J gene is TRBJ2-1, the V gene TRBV10-3, with D perhaps given as TRBD1 or TRBD2 (7 bases each). Germline V lookup: CDR1 ENHRY, CDR2 SYGVKD. This CDR3 is built from 14 residues. The germline V and J ends were trimmed by 7 bases and 5 bases, with 15 bases remaining between them. The CDR3 loop reads CAINPGGANNEQFF. CDR3 DNA: TGTGCCATCAACCCAGGGGGGGCCAACAATGAGCAGTTCTTC.

J is TRBJ2-1 and V is TRBV4-3, with 13 bases that match TRBD2. The CDR3 length is 19 residues. Trimming removed 0 bases from V and 9 bases from J; junction bases left unmatched: 14. The germline CDR1 and CDR2 sequences are LGHNA and YSLEER. CDR3 coding DNA: TGCGCCAGCAGCCAAGATCGGAGCTTACTAGCGGGGGGGCCTAGTGAGCAGTTCTTC. Its translation is CASSQDRSLLAGGPSEQFF.

This clonotype has only a few counts. V gene TRBV12-3 or TRBV12-4 combines with J gene TRBJ2-7; the match to TRBD1 covers 9 bases. V was pared by 6 bases and J by 0 bases, with 6 bases of the junction left unmatched. This CDR3 is 15 amino acids long. This CDR3 is CASRSGQGSSYEQYF. The CDR3 coding sequence is TGTGCCAGCAGGTCGGGACAGGGAAGCTCCTACGAGCAGTACTTC.

The chain links TRBV6-2 or TRBV6-3 to TRBJ2-3; possible D gene TRBD1, 6 bases. The V gene lost 7 bases and the J gene lost 4 bases, with 15 bases spanning the gap. Per germline, CDR1 MNHEY and CDR2 SVGEGT. This CDR3 comprises 14 residues. The CDR3 DNA sequence: TGTGCCAGCATTCCGGTAGGGGGACCAGATACGCAGTATTTT. This encodes CASIPVGGPDTQYF.

The chain recombines TRBV19 with TRBJ1-5; no definite D call. V lost 1 base and J lost 1, with 8 bases in between. CDR1 and CDR2 (germline): LNHDA, SQIVND (reference sequence). This CDR3 contains 15 residues. As DNA, the CDR3 is TGTGCCAGTAGTATAGCAGCAATGAGCAATCAGCCCCAGCATTTT. Translation gives CASSIAAMSNQPQHF. Full variable domain (remainder filled in from reference TRBV19 and TRBJ1-5): DGGITQSPKYLFRKEGQNVTLSCEQNLNHDAMYWYRQDPGQGLRLIYYSQIVNDFQKGDIAEGYSVSREKKESFPLTVTSAQKNPTAFYLCASSIAAMSNQPQHFGDGTRLSIL.

The chain links TRBV6-2 or TRBV6-3 to TRBJ2-1, with D maybe TRBD2 (5 bases). Germline lookup yields CDR1 MNHEY and CDR2 SVGEGT. Deletions cut 5 bases from V and 9 bases from J, with 8 bases between. The CDR3 spans 11 residues. DNA of the CDR3: TGTGCCAGCAGTCTCGGGGTTGAGCAGTTCTTC. It codes for CASSLGVEQFF.

The chain combines TRBV5-1 with TRBJ2-1; D tentatively fits TRBD1 or TRBD2 (5 bases each). CDR3 length: 14 residues. V lost 4 bases and J lost 6, with 14 bases in between. Germline V gene sequence: CDR1 SGHRS, CDR2 YFSETQ. As DNA, the CDR3 is TGCGCCAGCAGCCAAGTCCGGGGACGCAATGAGCAGTTCTTC. It codes for CASSQVRGRNEQFF. The full variable domain, with the rest looked up from reference TRBV5-1 and TRBJ2-1, is KAGVTQTPRYLIKTRGQQVTLSCSPISGHRSVSWYQQTPGQGLQFLFEYFSETQRNKGNFPGRFSGRQFSNSRSEMNVSTLELGDSALYLCASSQVRGRNEQFFGPGTRLTVL.

This chain connects TRBV10-3 to TRBJ2-5; 9 nucleotides match TRBD1. The CDR3 is 13 residues long. After removal of 8 bases from V and 5 bases from J, the junction contained 6 bases not matched to a gene. Germline V gene lookup returns CDR1 ENHRY and CDR2 SYGVKD. CDR3 nucleotides: TGTGCCATCGGTAGGGGACAGGGTGAGACCCAGTACTTC. It encodes CAIGRGQGETQYF.